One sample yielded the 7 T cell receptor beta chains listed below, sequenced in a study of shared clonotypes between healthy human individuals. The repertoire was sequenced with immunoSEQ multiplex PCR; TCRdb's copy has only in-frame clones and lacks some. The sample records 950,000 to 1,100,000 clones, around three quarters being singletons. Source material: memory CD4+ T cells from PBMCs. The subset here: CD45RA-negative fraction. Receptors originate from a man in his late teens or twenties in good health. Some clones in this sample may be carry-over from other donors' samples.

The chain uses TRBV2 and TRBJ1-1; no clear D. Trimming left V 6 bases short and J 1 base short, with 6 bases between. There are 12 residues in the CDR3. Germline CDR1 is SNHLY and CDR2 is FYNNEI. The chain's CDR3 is CASSTSNTEAFF. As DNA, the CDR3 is TGTGCCAGCAGCACCTCGAACACTGAAGCTTTCTTT.

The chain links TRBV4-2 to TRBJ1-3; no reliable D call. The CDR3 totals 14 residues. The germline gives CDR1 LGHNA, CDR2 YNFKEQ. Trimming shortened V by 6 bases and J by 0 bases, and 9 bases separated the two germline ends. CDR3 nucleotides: TGTGCCAGCAGGCCCGGTCGCTCTGGAAACACCATATATTTT. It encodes CASRPGRSGNTIYF.

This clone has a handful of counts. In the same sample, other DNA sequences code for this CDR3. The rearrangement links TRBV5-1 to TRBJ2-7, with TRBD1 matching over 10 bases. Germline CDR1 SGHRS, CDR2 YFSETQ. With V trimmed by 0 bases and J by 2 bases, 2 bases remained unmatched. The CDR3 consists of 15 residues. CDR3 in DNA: TGCGCCAGCAGCTTGGATGGACAGGGGGCCTACGAGCAGTACTTC. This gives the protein CASSLDGQGAYEQYF.

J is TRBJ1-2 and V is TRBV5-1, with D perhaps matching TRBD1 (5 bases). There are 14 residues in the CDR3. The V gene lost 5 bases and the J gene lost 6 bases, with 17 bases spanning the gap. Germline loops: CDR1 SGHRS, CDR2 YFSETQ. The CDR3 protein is CASRAGHGEDGYTF. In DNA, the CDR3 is TGCGCCAGCAGAGCCGGACACGGTGAGGATGGCTACACCTTC.

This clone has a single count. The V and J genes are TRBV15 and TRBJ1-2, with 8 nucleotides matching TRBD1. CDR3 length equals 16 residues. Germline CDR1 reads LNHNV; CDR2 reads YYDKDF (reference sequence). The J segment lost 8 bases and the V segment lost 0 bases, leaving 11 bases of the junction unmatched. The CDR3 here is CATSRDRAGGASGYTF. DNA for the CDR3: TGTGCCACCAGCAGAGATAGGGCAGGGGGCGCGTCAGGCTACACCTTC.

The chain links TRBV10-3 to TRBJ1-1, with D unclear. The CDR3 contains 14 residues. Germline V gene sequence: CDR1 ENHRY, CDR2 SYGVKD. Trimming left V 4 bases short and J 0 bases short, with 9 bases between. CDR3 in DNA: TGTGCCATCAGTGCCCAGGTAGTGAACACTGAAGCTTTCTTT. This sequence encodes CAISAQVVNTEAFF.

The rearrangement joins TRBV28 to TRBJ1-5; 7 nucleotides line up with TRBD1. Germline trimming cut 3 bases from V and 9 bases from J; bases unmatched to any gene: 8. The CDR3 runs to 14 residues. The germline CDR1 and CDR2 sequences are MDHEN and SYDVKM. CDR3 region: CASSLGGGRGPQHF. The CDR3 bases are TGTGCCAGCAGTTTGGGAGGGGGCAGGGGGCCCCAGCATTTT.